This T cell receptor (beta chain) derives from a study of identical twins. Study-wide findings and caveats: In monozygotic twins, models underestimated the sharing of out-of-frame TCR alpha.

This clonotype was observed a single time. Its antigen is unidentified. V shed 5 bases and J shed 0 bases, with 17 bases lying between them. Germline-derived CDR1 and CDR2 are DFQATT and SNEGSKA (reference sequence). This CDR3 has 15 residues. TCRdb re-called the 5' RACE reads through MiXCR, storing one row per CDR3 protein. The table lists hundreds of thousands of distinct CDR3 sequences, about 24% of them singletons. These data also formed part of another study, on T cells expressing NK-cell markers. That report adds: Cells sorted as CD3+CD56+NKG2C+, CD3+CD56+NKG2C- and CD3+CD56-NKG2C+ T cells supplied the TCR beta repertoires. Several experiments employed an anti-gamma-delta TCR antibody to confine sorting to alpha-beta TCR T cells. Dominant NKG2C+ clonotypes made up roughly 1.0-7.5% of CD8+ T cells in roughly 6 donors.

V and J are TRBV20-1 and TRBJ2-7; D unclear. The clonotype comes from a woman younger than 30 in good health. The sample consisted of CD4+ T cells sorted from blood. CDR3: CSARPLSKPSYEQYF. DNA of the CDR3: TGCAGTGCTCGCCCCCTTAGCAAGCCCTCCTACGAGCAGTACTTC.